The 7 T cell receptor beta chains presented below share a single source sample, sequenced in a study of blood T cell repertoires in COVID-19. Measured with immunoSEQ multiplex PCR; TCRdb has only the in-frame clones, and not every one. The table records tens of thousands of clones, about 90% of them present only once. What was sequenced was peripheral blood. The receptors come from a man aged 50 to 59 with active COVID-19.

The gene calls are TRBV15 and TRBJ1-4; D is undetermined. This CDR3 comprises 15 residues. The germline gives CDR1 LNHNV, CDR2 YYDKDF (reference sequence). V shed 3 bases and J shed 8 bases, with 16 bases lying between them. In DNA form, the CDR3 reads TGTGCCACCAGCAGTCCCCGTAGACAAACCGAAAAACTGTTTTTT. This codes for CATSSPRRQTEKLFF.

Here the CDR3 DNA reads TGTGCCAGCAGCTTCATAAGTAGGACTAGCGGGAGTTCCGATACGCAGTATTTT. Its protein is CASSFISRTSGSSDTQYF. The gene calls are TRBV5-8 and TRBJ2-3, with 13 bases matching TRBD2. The germline gives CDR1 SGHTS, CDR2 YDEGEE. V was clipped by 2 bases and J by 6 bases; unmatched bases: 12. The CDR3 is 18 amino acids.

This sequence joins TRBV5-4 and TRBJ1-5; no reliable D call. V gave up 1 base and J gave up 5 bases, with 7 bases separating them. Per the germline V gene, CDR1 is SGHNT and CDR2 is YYREEE (reference sequence). This CDR3 is 13 amino acids long. In nucleotides, the CDR3 is TGTGCCAGCAGCTTGTACCCGGATCAGCCCCAGCATTTT. Protein: CASSLYPDQPQHF.

The J gene is TRBJ1-4, the V gene TRBV4-2, with 8 bases matching TRBD1. V shed 5 bases, J shed 8 bases, and the junction held 10 bases outside the gene matches. Germline CDR1 is LGHNA and CDR2 is YNFKEQ. This CDR3 is built from 15 residues. This CDR3 is CASSARGTGDEKLFF. The CDR3 coding sequence is TGTGCCAGCAGCGCACGCGGGACAGGCGACGAAAAACTGTTTTTT.

The CDR3 loop reads CASSPPGQENSPLHF. CDR3 sequence (DNA): TGTGCCAGCAGTCCACCGGGACAGGAGAATTCACCCCTCCACTTT. This chain uses TRBV7-9 with TRBJ1-6; 8 bases map to TRBD1. Germline CDR1 reads SEHNR; CDR2 reads FQNEAQ (reference sequence). The CDR3 totals 15 residues. V lost 6 bases to trimming and J lost 7 bases; unmatched junction nucleotides: 8.

The chain recombines TRBV7-3 with TRBJ1-6; TRBD1 is a possible D gene (5 bases). CDR1 SGHTA and CDR2 FQGTGA come from the germline V gene. V was clipped by 5 bases and J by 9 bases, with 17 bases between them. This CDR3 has 15 amino acids. CDR3 sequence reads: CASSQGGTYISPLHF. The CDR3 coding sequence is TGTGCCAGCAGCCAAGGAGGGACCTACATTTCACCCCTCCACTTT.

The chain combines TRBV5-1 with TRBJ2-2; a weak D match, TRBD2 (5 bases). The CDR3 sequence is 16 residues long. Between the trimmed V and J ends, which lost 2 bases and 1 base, there was a span of 12 bases. Looked up from germline, CDR1 is SGHRS and CDR2 is YFSETQ. For the CDR3, the DNA is TGCGCCAGCAGCTTTGTGCCCCGGGGGAACACCGGGGAGCTGTTTTTT. Its protein product is CASSFVPRGNTGELFF.